The 24 T cell receptor beta chains below all came from one sample that was sequenced in a study of blood T cell repertoires in COVID-19. Clones were sequenced by immunoSEQ multiplex PCR, and TCRdb holds only the in-frame ones, with some missing. The repertoire holds under 45,000 clones, with around four fifths as singletons. The sample comprised peripheral blood. The receptors here all came from a man aged 50-59 years with active COVID-19.

This clone is a singleton in its sample. V usage is TRBV5-1 and J usage is TRBJ2-3; 8 bases map to TRBD2. V trimming: 3 bases; J trimming: 3 bases; junction bases outside the gene matches: 3. Germline V CDR1 and CDR2: SGHRS, YFSETQ. This CDR3 is 14 amino acids long. The CDR3 DNA follows: TGCGCCAGCAGCTATAGCGGGATGACAGATACGCAGTATTTT. It is translated as CASSYSGMTDTQYF.

This clone appeared a single time. This chain uses TRBV3-1 (or the pseudogene TRBV3-2) with TRBJ1-1; no firm D call. The V gene lost 3 bases and the J gene lost 6 bases, with 14 bases spanning the gap. This CDR3 has 14 residues. CDR1 and CDR2 from the germline V gene are LGHDT and YNNKEL (reference sequence). CDR3 bases: TGTGCCAGCAGCCACCAGTTAACAGTTCCTGAAGCTTTCTTT. Translating gives CASSHQLTVPEAFF.

This chain links TRBV2 with TRBJ2-7; TRBD1 is a possible D gene (5 bases). The ends were cut back, 4 bases at V and 3 bases at J, with 10 bases in the middle. Germline CDR1 reads SNHLY; CDR2 reads FYNNEI. CDR3 size: 13 residues. CDR3 DNA: TGTGCCAGCAGTGTATACAGGAACTACGAGCAGTACTTC. This translates into CASSVYRNYEQYF.

The genes are TRBV6-6 and TRBJ2-1; 8 positions agree with TRBD1. Germline V gives CDR1 MNHNY, CDR2 SVGAGI (reference sequence). CDR3 length equals 15 residues. The V gene end was trimmed by 2 bases and the J gene end by 3 bases; junction bases not matched to a gene: 3. This CDR3 is CASSYPGQDYNEQFF. In DNA, the CDR3 is TGTGCCAGCAGTTACCCGGGACAGGACTACAATGAGCAGTTCTTC.

The chain has TRBV7-2 and TRBJ2-3, with 12 bases aligning to TRBD2. Losses at the gene ends were 1 base for V and 6 bases for J; bases not matched to a gene: 8. The germline CDR1 and CDR2 sequences are SGHTA and FQGNSA. This CDR3 comprises 17 residues. The CDR3 nucleotides are TGTGCCAGCAGCTTAGTCTCGACTAGCGGGAGTGGGGATACGCAGTATTTT. Its protein product is CASSLVSTSGSGDTQYF.

The rearrangement joins TRBV5-1 to TRBJ2-5; 8 positions match TRBD2. V shed 7 bases and J 2 bases; nucleotides not matched to a gene: 10. Germline V gene lookup returns CDR1 SGHRS and CDR2 YFSETQ. The CDR3 is 15 residues long. The CDR3 here is CASSIQRGLQETQYF. CDR3 nucleotides: TGCGCCAGCTCAATCCAGCGGGGGCTACAAGAGACCCAGTACTTC.

V usage is TRBV5-1 and J usage is TRBJ2-5; a possible D gene is TRBD2 (5 bases). Germline assignment: CDR1 SGHRS and CDR2 YFSETQ. The CDR3 is made up of 16 amino acids. V was trimmed by 2 bases and J by 7 bases, leaving 21 bases between them. The CDR3 nucleotides read TGCGCCAGCAGCTTTGGCCTCAGTGGGCCCGAGGGGACCCAGTACTTC. It encodes CASSFGLSGPEGTQYF.

The V call is TRBV12-3 or TRBV12-4, the J call TRBJ1-1, with TRBD1 as a possible D gene (5 bases). There are 13 residues in the CDR3. V was pared by 3 bases and J by 7 bases, with 12 bases between. The CDR3 protein is CASSFAREVEAFF. The CDR3, as DNA: TGTGCCAGCAGTTTTGCCAGGGAGGTTGAAGCTTTCTTT.

This chain joins TRBV5-6 and TRBJ2-7; 9 nucleotides agree with TRBD1. Germline CDR1 reads SGHDT; CDR2 reads YYEEEE. The CDR3 extends over 16 amino acids. The trim removed 1 base at V and 0 bases at J, leaving 5 bases unmatched. The CDR3 loop is CASSLLGQGSSYEQYF. CDR3 DNA: TGTGCCAGCAGCTTGTTGGGACAGGGTAGCTCCTACGAGCAGTACTTC.

This clone was counted a single time. The chain has TRBV19 and TRBJ1-2, with a weak D call TRBD1 (5 bases). The germline V gene has CDR1 LNHDA and CDR2 SQIVND (reference sequence). CDR3 length: 11 residues. With 6 bases removed from V and 8 bases from J, the gap between germline ends came to 10 bases. This CDR3 reads CASRTREGYTF. The CDR3 DNA is TGTGCCAGTAGAACCAGGGAAGGCTACACCTTC.

V is TRBV7-2 and J is TRBJ1-1; D might be TRBD1 (5 bases). The germline V gene encodes CDR1 SGHTA and CDR2 FQGNSA. CDR3 length: 14 residues. V dropped 5 bases and J dropped 2 bases, with 12 bases sitting between them. CDR3 sequence: CASSPRGGNTEAFF. In DNA, the CDR3 is TGTGCCAGCAGCCCTCGGGGGGGAAACACTGAAGCTTTCTTT.

The J gene is TRBJ2-7, the V gene TRBV9; 11 bases line up with TRBD1. This CDR3 has 15 amino acids. CDR1 is SGDLS and CDR2 is YYNGEE in the germline V gene. The ends lost 4 bases at V and 2 bases at J; junction bases unmatched: 5. CDR3 bases: TGTGCCAGCAGCATAGGGACAGGGGGTCCCTACGAGCAGTACTTC. Protein sequence: CASSIGTGGPYEQYF.

The chain recombines TRBV27 with TRBJ2-1; 16 positions match TRBD2. CDR1 MNHEY and CDR2 SMNVEV come from the germline V gene (reference sequence). This CDR3 has 20 residues. The ends lost 6 bases at V and 7 bases at J; junction bases unmatched: 18. The CDR3 protein is CASSDDRGLAGGRIRNEQFF. In nucleotides, the CDR3 is TGTGCCAGCAGCGATGACAGGGGACTAGCGGGAGGGAGGATAAGAAATGAGCAGTTCTTC.

This clone was counted a single time. V gene TRBV2 combines with J gene TRBJ1-1; 7 bases fit TRBD1. J lost 2 bases, V lost 9 bases, and 3 bases had no gene match. CDR1 and CDR2 from the germline V gene are SNHLY and FYNNEI. This CDR3 spans 12 amino acids. This CDR3 reads CASTGDNTEAFF. The CDR3 coding sequence is TGTGCCAGTACAGGGGATAACACTGAAGCTTTCTTT.

V usage is TRBV5-4 and J usage is TRBJ1-4, with TRBD1 as a possible D gene (6 bases). With 4 bases removed from V and 8 bases from J, the gap between germline ends came to 12 bases. The CDR3 consists of 13 residues. Germline-derived CDR1 and CDR2 are SGHNT and YYREEE (reference sequence). CDR3 sequence: CASSRDIREKLFF. For the CDR3, the DNA is TGTGCCAGCAGCAGGGACATCCGAGAAAAACTGTTTTTT.

V gene TRBV7-9 combines with J gene TRBJ1-2, with D possibly TRBD1 on 5 matching bases. Trimming stripped 2 bases from V and 4 bases from J, with 17 bases between. The CDR3 is made up of 16 amino acids. CDR1 is SEHNR and CDR2 is FQNEAQ in the germline V gene (reference sequence). The CDR3 loop reads CASSLSGAERFYGYTF. As DNA, the CDR3 is TGTGCCAGCAGCTTATCTGGGGCAGAGCGATTCTATGGCTACACCTTC.

This chain joins TRBV7-8 and TRBJ2-1; TRBD2 matches 9 bases. Trimming at V came to 5 bases and at J to 2 bases, leaving 10 bases not matched to a gene. Per germline, CDR1 SGHVS and CDR2 FQNEAQ. The CDR3 length is 17 residues. The CDR3 sequence: CASSPIWGGGAYNEQFF. CDR3 in DNA: TGTGCCAGCAGCCCTATTTGGGGCGGGGGGGCCTACAATGAGCAGTTCTTC. Complete variable domain (other parts from reference TRBV7-8 and TRBJ2-1): GAGVSQSPRYKVAKRGQDVALRCDPISGHVSLFWYQQALGQGPEFLTYFQNEAQLDKSGLPSDRFFAERPEGSVSTLKIQRTQQEDSAVYLCASSPIWGGGAYNEQFFGPGTRLTVL.

This clone has only one observation. The J gene is TRBJ2-5, the V gene TRBV14; 8 bases are a match to TRBD2. CDR3 length equals 19 residues. The V segment lost 7 bases and the J segment 1 base; nucleotides outside the gene matches: 20. The germline V gene has CDR1 SGHDN and CDR2 FVKESK. For the CDR3, the DNA is TGTGCCAGCATATGGGCCGGCAGCCAACCTACTAGCGGCCAAGAGACCCAGTACTTC. Amino acid sequence: CASIWAGSQPTSGQETQYF.

This chain uses TRBV11-3 with TRBJ2-2; 11 bases line up with TRBD2. The junction had 3 bases not matched to a gene; V was cut back by 5 bases and J by 4 bases. Germline-derived CDR1 and CDR2 are SGHNT and YENEEA. CDR3 length: 15 amino acids. CDR3 region: CASSTSGGITGELFF. Written as DNA, the CDR3 is TGTGCCAGCAGCACTAGCGGGGGAATCACCGGGGAGCTGTTTTTT.

The CDR3 sequence is CASSLERGTDTQYF. CDR3 coding DNA: TGTGCCAGCAGTCTTGAGCGGGGCACAGATACGCAGTATTTT. This sequence joins TRBV28 and TRBJ2-3; D may be TRBD2 (6 bases). The CDR3 extends over 14 amino acids. Germline values: CDR1 MDHEN, CDR2 SYDVKM. Trimming removed 5 bases from V and 1 base from J, with 10 bases in between. Based on the CDR3 plus reference TRBV28 and TRBJ2-3, the full variable domain is DVKVTQSSRYLVKRTGEKVFLECVQDMDHENMFWYRQDPGLGLRLIYFSYDVKMKEKGDIPEGYSVSREKKERFSLILESASTNQTSMYLCASSLERGTDTQYFGPGTRLTVL.

This sequence joins TRBV10-3 and TRBJ2-1; no firm D call. V lost 8 bases and J lost 4, with 12 bases in between. The germline gives CDR1 ENHRY, CDR2 SYGVKD. This CDR3 comprises 13 residues. The DNA for the CDR3 is TGTGCCATCGAGGCAGCCCTGTACAATGAGCAGTTCTTC. Amino acids: CAIEAALYNEQFF.

The J gene is TRBJ2-7, the V gene TRBV5-1; D gene uncertain. Per the germline V gene, CDR1 is SGHRS and CDR2 is YFSETQ. This CDR3 comprises 13 residues. The V gene lost 0 bases and the J gene lost 6 bases, with 10 bases spanning the gap. For the CDR3, the DNA is TGCGCCAGCAGCTTGGCCGATGGGCTCGAGCAGTACTTC. Residues: CASSLADGLEQYF.

This clone has just a few counts. V is TRBV24-1 and J is TRBJ2-5, with 8 bases aligning to TRBD2. Germline CDR1 and CDR2: KGHDR and SFDVKD. The CDR3 consists of 15 residues. V was pared by 3 bases and J by 5 bases, with 7 bases of the junction left unmatched. The CDR3 nucleotides are TGTGCCACCAGTGATATTACGGGGGGGCGGGAGACCCAGTACTTC. It is translated as CATSDITGGRETQYF.

V is TRBV5-4 and J is TRBJ1-6; tentatively, D is TRBD1 (6 bases). This CDR3 has 14 amino acids. The V gene lost 3 bases and the J gene lost 10 bases, with 14 bases spanning the gap. Germline V CDR1 and CDR2: SGHNT, YYREEE (reference sequence). CDR3 bases: TGTGCCAGCAGCTCTGGGGGGGGCTGGTCACCCCTCCACTTT. Its translation is CASSSGGGWSPLHF.